The clone carrying this T cell receptor (beta chain) appeared a single time. This sample was included in a study of blood T cell repertoires in COVID-19. Study at large: The cDNA or gDNA used as material had been derived from T cells, B-cell-depleted T cells, or PBMCs.

Germline CDR1 SQVTM, CDR2 ANQGSEA. After removal of 5 bases from V and 7 bases from J, the junction contained 10 bases not matched to a gene. This CDR3 comprises 14 residues. In the study's own analysis: Estimates of nucleated cell counts were drawn from the amplification of reference gene primers. Method: immunoSEQ multiplex PCR; TCRdb's copy keeps in-frame clones and lacks some. V, J and clone size are taken as reported in that table, and D and trimming were inferred from the DNA itself. Found here are 95,000 to 150,000 clones, about four fifths of them singletons; the top ten hold 15% to 20%. The rearrangement uses TRBV29-1 and TRBJ2-3; 9 bases fit TRBD2. The TCR comes from a man aged 60-69 years with active or convalescent COVID-19. The sample consisted of peripheral blood. The CDR3 reads CSVLGLAGRNTQYF. The CDR3 DNA is TGCAGCGTTTTGGGACTAGCAGGGCGGAATACGCAGTATTTT.